Below, 17 T cell receptor beta chains from the same sample are listed, as sequenced in a study of CD8 T cells in Susac syndrome (dated by TCRdb to the late 2010s). Preparation of the library involved the immunoSEQ multiplex PCR assay. RNA was extracted using the RNeasy kit, and roughly 0.45 to 1 ug of the RNA was reverse transcribed with random hexamers. TCRdb trimmed public reads at Q25 via fastp, called clones via MiXCR and kept in-frame beta chains. Merged by CDR3 protein, the rows form single entries marked with the most common genes and DNA. The sample profile shows fewer than 80,000 distinct CDR3 sequences; approximately 95% of them were found once. About 0.52% of the sample comes from the top ten. Sequencing was done on a sample of CD8+ T cells from PBMCs. The receptor source for this set is a human donor with Susac syndrome.

This clonotype was recorded only once. The chain joins TRBV12-3 or TRBV12-4 to TRBJ2-5, with 12 positions matching TRBD1. There are 16 residues in the CDR3. V dropped 3 bases and J dropped 4; count of bases not matched to a gene: 6. The DNA of the CDR3 is TGTGCCAGCAGTTTTATAGGGACAGGGGGCCCAGAGACCCAGTACTTC. Protein sequence: CASSFIGTGGPETQYF.

The CDR3 DNA reads as TGTGCCAGCAGTTACGGCGGCGGGGAGCTGTTTTTT. This codes for CASSYGGGELFF. The chain is built from TRBV6-2 or TRBV6-3 and TRBJ2-2; D ambiguous. From germline, CDR1 is MNHEY and CDR2 SVGEGT. Trimming took off 2 bases at V and 7 bases at J, with 5 bases between the two ends. The CDR3 contains 12 residues.

The chain links TRBV19 to TRBJ1-1; no reliable D call. Germline V gene data show CDR1 as LNHDA and CDR2 as SQIVND (reference sequence). This CDR3 has 13 residues. Trimming removed 1 base at V and 4 bases at J, with 7 bases between. CDR3 sequence (DNA): TGTGCCAGTAGTATAGGTAGTGGCACTGAAGCTTTCTTT. It translates to CASSIGSGTEAFF.

This chain joins TRBV29-1 and TRBJ1-2, with 8 bases matching TRBD1. The germline V gene has CDR1 SQVTM and CDR2 ANQGSEA. V was clipped by 1 base and J by 4 bases; unmatched bases: 2. The CDR3 covers 13 residues. The DNA for the CDR3 is TGCAGCGTTGAAGCAGGGGGCCTCTATGGCTACACCTTC. This gives the protein CSVEAGGLYGYTF.

V usage is TRBV19 and J usage is TRBJ2-1, with TRBD2 matching over 8 bases. V lost 4 bases to trimming and J lost 7 bases; unmatched junction nucleotides: 3. Germline V CDR1 and CDR2: LNHDA, SQIVND (reference sequence). The CDR3 contains 13 residues. The CDR3: CASSTGLGNEQFF. The CDR3 coding sequence is TGTGCCAGTAGTACGGGACTAGGAAATGAGCAGTTCTTC.

V is TRBV28 and J is TRBJ2-1, with D possibly TRBD1 on 6 matching bases. The CDR3 extends over 15 amino acids. V was trimmed by 3 bases and J by 5 bases, leaving 14 bases between them. Germline V CDR1 and CDR2: MDHEN, SYDVKM. CDR3 coding DNA: TGTGCCAGCAGTTTCGCGACAGGACTCCACAATGAGCAGTTCTTC. This codes for CASSFATGLHNEQFF.

This chain connects TRBV6-2 or TRBV6-3 to TRBJ1-1; D is uncertain. CDR3 length: 13 amino acids. V lost 3 bases, J lost 12 bases, and 17 bases lay in between. Germline-derived CDR1 and CDR2 are MNHEY and SVGEGT. The CDR3 DNA is TGTGCCAGCAGTTATTTGCGGGCGCAGGCACCTTTCTTT. Its protein is CASSYLRAQAPFF.

CDR3 loop: CASSPSGTSGGAGNEQFF. The DNA of the CDR3 is TGTGCCAGCAGCCCCTCCGGGACTAGCGGGGGGGCCGGGAATGAGCAGTTCTTC. The chain uses TRBV9 and TRBJ2-1, with 16 positions matching TRBD2. Looked up from germline, CDR1 is SGDLS and CDR2 is YYNGEE. V gave up 4 bases and J gave up 7 bases; unmatched junction bases: 11. The CDR3 is 18 residues long.

The chain carries TRBV5-6 and TRBJ2-7; D call uncertain. Germline CDR1 and CDR2: SGHDT and YYEEEE. The CDR3 is made up of 14 amino acids. Trimming took 4 bases from V and 1 from J, leaving 12 bases between them. In DNA form, the CDR3 reads TGTGCCAGCAGCGGCCCGCTGCAGTCCTACGAGCAGTACTTC. Its protein is CASSGPLQSYEQYF.

The CDR3 coding sequence is TGTGCCAGCAGCTTGGGGGCAGGGGCCAACGAGCAGTACTTC. It is translated as CASSLGAGANEQYF. This chain links TRBV5-6 with TRBJ2-7; tentative D call: TRBD1 (6 bases). CDR3 length equals 14 residues. Germline V lookup: CDR1 SGHDT, CDR2 YYEEEE. The V end was cut by 0 bases, the J end by 5 bases, with 12 bases between.

The chain uses TRBV2 and TRBJ2-7, with a possible D match to TRBD2 (6 bases). Per germline, CDR1 SNHLY and CDR2 FYNNEI. V was clipped by 8 bases and J by 5 bases, with 13 bases between them. This CDR3 has 12 residues. CDR3 sequence: CASRGLIHEQYF. The CDR3 bases are TGTGCCAGCCGGGGACTCATCCACGAGCAGTACTTC.

The V call is TRBV11-2, the J call TRBJ2-7, with TRBD1 matching 7 bases. The CDR3 is 13 amino acids. Germline V gene lookup returns CDR1 SGHAT and CDR2 FQNNGV. Losses at the gene ends were 7 bases for V and 2 bases for J; bases not matched to a gene: 5. CDR3 residues: CASTYGQAYEQYF. CDR3 in DNA: TGTGCCAGCACCTACGGACAGGCCTACGAGCAGTACTTC.

The V call is TRBV6-4, the J call TRBJ2-1; 12 positions agree with TRBD2. The germline CDR1 and CDR2 sequences are MRHNA and SNTAGT. This CDR3 is 14 amino acids long. The V segment lost 6 bases and the J segment 12 bases; nucleotides outside the gene matches: 9. The CDR3 DNA reads as TGTGCCAGCAGCGATTCTAGCGGGGGGGCCGGGCAGTTCTTC. It translates to CASSDSSGGAGQFF.

V is TRBV21-1 and J is TRBJ1-2; TRBD1 is the table's D call, not checked against the DNA. TRBV21-1 is a documented pseudogene. The CDR3 covers 19 residues. The CDR3 here is CASSKERGFPPLANYGYTF. CDR3 coding DNA: TGTGCCAGCAGCAAAGAGAGGGGATTTCCCCCACTAGCTAACTATGGCTACACCTTC.

This chain links TRBV29-1 with TRBJ2-7; 7 bases map to TRBD1. Germline lookup yields CDR1 SQVTM and CDR2 ANQGSEA. The length of the CDR3 is 15 residues. V lost 6 bases, J lost 0 bases, and 11 bases stayed unmatched. The CDR3: CSVETGTDVSYEQYF. As DNA, the CDR3 is TGCAGCGTAGAAACCGGGACAGACGTCTCCTACGAGCAGTACTTC.

The V gene is TRBV13, the J gene TRBJ1-4; the D is unclear. The CDR3 consists of 13 residues. The V gene's germline CDR1 is PRHDT and CDR2 FYEKMQ (reference sequence). V gave up 7 bases and J gave up 0 bases, with 6 bases separating them. CDR3 nucleotides: TGTGCCAGCAACCGAGCAACTAATGAAAAACTGTTTTTT. Protein product: CASNRATNEKLFF.

The chain combines TRBV5-6 with TRBJ1-6; TRBD1 is a possible D gene (5 bases). Germline V gene sequence: CDR1 SGHDT, CDR2 YYEEEE. This CDR3 region has 14 residues. The germline V and J ends were trimmed by 3 bases and 7 bases, with 11 bases remaining between them. The CDR3 nucleotides read TGTGCCAGCAGCTCCGCTACAGGCAATTCACCCCTCCACTTT. Translation gives CASSSATGNSPLHF.